This entry is about one TCR beta chain. This entry comes from a study of T cell responses to AZD1222 COVID-19 vaccine. Sequencing used immunoSEQ multiplex PCR; TCRdb keeps in-frame clones, though not all of them. The sample has around 78,000 clones; 88% are singletons. J was trimmed by 4 bases and V by 6 bases; bases with no gene match: 6. Per the germline V gene, CDR1 is KGHSH and CDR2 is LQKENI. The CDR3 extends over 16 amino acids. This sample comprised peripheral blood, obtained on day 0 of MenACWY control vaccination. The chain couples TRBV18 to TRBJ2-2; TRBD2 matches at 12 bases. The TCR was taken from an adult in good health. The CDR3 sequence: CASSRPGLAGTGELFF. CDR3 bases: TGTGCCAGCTCCAGGCCGGGACTAGCGGGCACCGGGGAGCTGTTTTTT.